This T cell receptor beta chain is from a study of CD8 T cells in ankylosing spondylitis. In its sample, this clonotype was seen many times. Its antigen remains unknown. Per germline, CDR1 ENHRY and CDR2 SYGVKD. This CDR3 spans 13 amino acids. Deletions cut 4 bases from V and 5 bases from J, with 11 bases between. Preparation of TCR beta libraries was done by quantitative 5'-RACE with molecular barcodes. TCRdb processed the 5' RACE reads anew with MiXCR; each CDR3 protein has one entry. The sample shows roughly 400,000 distinct CDR3 sequences, around 22% of them seen only once. Study results and limitations: A TCR beta motif of fewer than ten highly homologous variants seemed to mark ankylosing spondylitis blood. Reportedly, disease-linked clones are significantly enriched in ankylosing spondylitis patients' matched synovial fluid. In reactive arthritis synovial fluid and blood, some motif variants had been reported before.

The material sequenced was blood, either unsorted or a sorted T cell fraction (not recorded which). The clonotype was recovered from a male donor with ankylosing spondylitis. This sequence joins TRBV10-3 and TRBJ1-1, with D possibly matching TRBD1 (5 bases). Here the CDR3 DNA reads TGTGCCATCAGTGTTAGGGCAGGGACTGAAGCTTTCTTT. Amino acid sequence: CAISVRAGTEAFF.